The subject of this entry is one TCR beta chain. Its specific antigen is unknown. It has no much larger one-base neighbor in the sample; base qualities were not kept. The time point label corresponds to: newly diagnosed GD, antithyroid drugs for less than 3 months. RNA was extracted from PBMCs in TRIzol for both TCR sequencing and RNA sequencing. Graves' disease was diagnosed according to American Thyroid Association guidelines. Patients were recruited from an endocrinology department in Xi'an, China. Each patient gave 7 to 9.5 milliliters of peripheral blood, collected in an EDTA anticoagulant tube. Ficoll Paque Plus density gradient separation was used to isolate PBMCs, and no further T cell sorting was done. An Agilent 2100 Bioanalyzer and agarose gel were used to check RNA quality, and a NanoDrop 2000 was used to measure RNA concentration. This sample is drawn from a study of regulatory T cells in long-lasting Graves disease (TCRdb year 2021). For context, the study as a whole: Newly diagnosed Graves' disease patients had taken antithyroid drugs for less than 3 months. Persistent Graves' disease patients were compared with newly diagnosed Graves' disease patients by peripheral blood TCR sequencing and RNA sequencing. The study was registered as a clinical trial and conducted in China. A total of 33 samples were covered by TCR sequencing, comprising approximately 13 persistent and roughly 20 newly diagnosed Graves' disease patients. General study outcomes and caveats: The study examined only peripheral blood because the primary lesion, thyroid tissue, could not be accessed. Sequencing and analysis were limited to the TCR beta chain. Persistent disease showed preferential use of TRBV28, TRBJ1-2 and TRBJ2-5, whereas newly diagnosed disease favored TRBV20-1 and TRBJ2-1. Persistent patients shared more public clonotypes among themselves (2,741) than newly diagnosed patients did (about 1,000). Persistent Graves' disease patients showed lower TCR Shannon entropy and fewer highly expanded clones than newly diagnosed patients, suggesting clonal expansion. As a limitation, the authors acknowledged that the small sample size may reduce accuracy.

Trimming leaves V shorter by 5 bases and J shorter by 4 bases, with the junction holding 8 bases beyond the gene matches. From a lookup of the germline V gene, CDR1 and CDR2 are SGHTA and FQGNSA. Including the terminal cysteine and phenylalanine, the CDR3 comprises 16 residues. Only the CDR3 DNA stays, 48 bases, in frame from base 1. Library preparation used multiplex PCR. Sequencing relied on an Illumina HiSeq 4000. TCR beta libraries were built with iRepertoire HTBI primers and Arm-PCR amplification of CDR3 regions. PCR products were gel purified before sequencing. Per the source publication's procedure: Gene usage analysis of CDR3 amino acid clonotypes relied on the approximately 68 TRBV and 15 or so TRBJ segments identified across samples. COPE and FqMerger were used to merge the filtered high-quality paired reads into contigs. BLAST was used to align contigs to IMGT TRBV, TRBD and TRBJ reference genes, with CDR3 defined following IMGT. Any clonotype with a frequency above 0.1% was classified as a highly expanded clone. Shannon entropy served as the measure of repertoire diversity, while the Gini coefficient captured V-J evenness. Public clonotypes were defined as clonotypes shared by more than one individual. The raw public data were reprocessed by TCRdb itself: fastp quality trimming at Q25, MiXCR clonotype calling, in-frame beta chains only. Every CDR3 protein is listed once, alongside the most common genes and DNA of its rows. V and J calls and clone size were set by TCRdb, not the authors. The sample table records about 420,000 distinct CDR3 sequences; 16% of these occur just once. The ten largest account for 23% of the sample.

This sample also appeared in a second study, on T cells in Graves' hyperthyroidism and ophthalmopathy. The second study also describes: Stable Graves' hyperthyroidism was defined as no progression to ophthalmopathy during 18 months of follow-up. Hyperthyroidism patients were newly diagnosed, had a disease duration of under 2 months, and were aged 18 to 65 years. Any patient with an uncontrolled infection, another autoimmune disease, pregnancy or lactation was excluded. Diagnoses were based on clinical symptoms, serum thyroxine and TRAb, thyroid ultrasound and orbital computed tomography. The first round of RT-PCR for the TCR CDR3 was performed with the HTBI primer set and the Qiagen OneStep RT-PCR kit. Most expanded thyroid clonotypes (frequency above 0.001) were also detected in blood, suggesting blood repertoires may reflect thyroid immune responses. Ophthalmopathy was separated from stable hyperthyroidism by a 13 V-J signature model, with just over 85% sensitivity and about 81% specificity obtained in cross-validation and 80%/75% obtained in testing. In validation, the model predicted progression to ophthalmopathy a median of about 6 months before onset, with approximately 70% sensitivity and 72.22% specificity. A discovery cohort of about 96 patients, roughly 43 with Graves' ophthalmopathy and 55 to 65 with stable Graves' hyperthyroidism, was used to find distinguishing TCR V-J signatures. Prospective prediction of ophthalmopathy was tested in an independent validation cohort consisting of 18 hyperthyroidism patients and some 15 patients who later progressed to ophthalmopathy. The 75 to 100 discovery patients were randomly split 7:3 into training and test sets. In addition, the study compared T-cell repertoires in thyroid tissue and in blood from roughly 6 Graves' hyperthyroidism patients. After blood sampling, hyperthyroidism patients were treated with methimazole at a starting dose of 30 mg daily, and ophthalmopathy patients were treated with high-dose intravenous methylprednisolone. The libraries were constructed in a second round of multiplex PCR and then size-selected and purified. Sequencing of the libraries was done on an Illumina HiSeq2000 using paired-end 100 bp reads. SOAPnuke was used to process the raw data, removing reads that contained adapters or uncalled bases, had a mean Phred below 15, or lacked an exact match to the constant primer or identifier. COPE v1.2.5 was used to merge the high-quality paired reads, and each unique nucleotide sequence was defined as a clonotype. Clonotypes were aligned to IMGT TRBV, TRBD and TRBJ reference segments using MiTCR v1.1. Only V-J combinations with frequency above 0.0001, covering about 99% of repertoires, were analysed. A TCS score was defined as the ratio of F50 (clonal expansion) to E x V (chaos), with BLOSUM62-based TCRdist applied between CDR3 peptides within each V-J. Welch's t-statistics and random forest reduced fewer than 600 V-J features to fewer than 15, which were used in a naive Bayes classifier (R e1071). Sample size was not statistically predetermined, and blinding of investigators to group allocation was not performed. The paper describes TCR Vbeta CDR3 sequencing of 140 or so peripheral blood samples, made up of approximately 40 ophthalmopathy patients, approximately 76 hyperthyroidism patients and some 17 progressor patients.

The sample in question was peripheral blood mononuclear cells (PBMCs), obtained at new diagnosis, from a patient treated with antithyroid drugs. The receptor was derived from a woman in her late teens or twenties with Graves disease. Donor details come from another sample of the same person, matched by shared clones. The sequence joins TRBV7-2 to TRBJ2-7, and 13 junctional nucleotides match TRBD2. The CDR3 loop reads CASSPTSGRAIYEQYF. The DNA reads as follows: TGTGCCAGCAGCCCAACTAGCGGGAGGGCCATTTACGAGCAGTACTTC.